These 5 T cell receptor beta chains were all obtained from the same sample, sequenced in a study of shared clonotypes between healthy human individuals (dated by TCRdb to the early 2020s). The library was generated by the immunoSEQ multiplex PCR assay. This is the immuneACCESS table as TCRdb keeps it, with only in-frame sequences that have V and J called. A part of the clones is gone; compared with another copy, unresolved V genes explain less than half, and the rest is unexplained. The sample table shows 650,000 to 700,000 clones, and around 90% are seen once. The leading ten clones occupy about 33% of the sample. The sample was memory CD8+ T cells from PBMCs. The cell subset or site label on this specimen signifies: CD45RO+ cells pooled with CCR7-negative TemRA cells. The receptors come from a man between 18 and 35 years old in good health. Some clones in this sample may be carry-over from other donors' samples.

The chain is built from TRBV12-5 and TRBJ2-1, with 10 bases aligning to TRBD2. Trimming removed 6 bases from V and 7 bases from J; junction bases left unmatched: 9. This CDR3 region has 15 residues. CDR1 LGHNT and CDR2 FRNRAP come from the germline V gene. The CDR3 DNA reads TGTGCTAGTGGCGCCGGGACTAGCGCGATTAATGAGCAGTTCTTC. This translates into CASGAGTSAINEQFF.

V gene TRBV7-9 combines with J gene TRBJ1-1, with D hard to call. V was cut by 0 bases and J by 6 bases, with 14 bases left in between. Germline CDR1 and CDR2: SEHNR and FQNEAQ (reference sequence). The CDR3 covers 15 residues. CDR3 DNA: TGTGCCAGCAGCTTAGCGCAGCAGGTTGTGGCTGAAGCTTTCTTT. This codes for CASSLAQQVVAEAFF. The whole variable domain, remainder taken from reference TRBV7-9 and TRBJ1-1, is DTGVSQNPRHKITKRGQNVTFRCDPISEHNRLYWYRQTLGQGPEFLTYFQNEAQLEKSRLLSDRFSAERPKGSFSTLEIQRTEQGDSAMYLCASSLAQQVVAEAFFGQGTRLTVV.

The table lists this clone with a count of one. At the DNA level, this CDR3 is encoded by other sequences in the same sample as well. The V call is TRBV27, the J call TRBJ2-7; D gene unclear. The CDR3 consists of 13 residues. V was shortened by 1 base and J by 4 bases, with 8 bases between the two germline ends. Germline V CDR1 and CDR2: MNHEY, SMNVEV (reference sequence). Here the CDR3 DNA reads TGTGCCAGCAGTTTATGGACCGGATACGAGCAGTACTTC. Amino acid sequence: CASSLWTGYEQYF.

This clone is a singleton in its sample. The V gene is TRBV4-3, the J gene TRBJ1-2; the match to TRBD1 covers 7 bases. Looked up from germline, CDR1 is LGHNA and CDR2 is YSLEER. The V and J ends lost 1 base and 4 bases, in that order; junction bases with no gene match: 6. There are 15 residues in the CDR3. CDR3 nucleotide sequence: TGCGCCAGCAGCCAAGCTGGGACAGATATCTATGGCTACACCTTC. Amino acids: CASSQAGTDIYGYTF.

The CDR3 is CAREGLGSYNEQFF. In DNA form, the CDR3 reads TGTGCTAGAGAAGGGCTAGGGTCCTACAATGAGCAGTTCTTC. V is TRBV2 and J is TRBJ2-1; no firm D call. The CDR3 has 14 amino acids. In germline, CDR1 is SNHLY, CDR2 FYNNEI.